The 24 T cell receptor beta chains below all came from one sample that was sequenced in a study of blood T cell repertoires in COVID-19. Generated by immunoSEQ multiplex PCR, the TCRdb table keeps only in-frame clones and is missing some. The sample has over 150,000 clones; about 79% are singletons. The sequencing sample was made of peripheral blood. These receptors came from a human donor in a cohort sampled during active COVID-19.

The CDR3 DNA sequence: TGTGCCAGCAGTTTGGACAGGGGTAGGCAAGAGACCCAGTACTTC. Protein sequence: CASSLDRGRQETQYF. This rearrangement joins TRBV28 to TRBJ2-5; 9 positions agree with TRBD1. The CDR3 runs 15 residues. The V gene's germline CDR1 is MDHEN and CDR2 SYDVKM. J lost 2 bases, V lost 3 bases, and 4 bases had no gene match. The entire variable domain, with the rest obtained from reference TRBV28 and TRBJ2-5, is as follows: DVKVTQSSRYLVKRTGEKVFLECVQDMDHENMFWYRQDPGLGLRLIYFSYDVKMKEKGDIPEGYSVSREKKERFSLILESASTNQTSMYLCASSLDRGRQETQYFGPGTRLLVL.

The CDR3 DNA reads TGTGCCACCAGTGATTTTCCAGGGACAGGGGGGAATGAGCAGTTCTTC. Protein: CATSDFPGTGGNEQFF. This chain uses TRBV24-1 with TRBJ2-1; 11 bases fit TRBD1. This CDR3 region has 16 residues. In germline, CDR1 is KGHDR, CDR2 SFDVKD. The junction had 5 bases not matched to a gene; V was cut back by 1 base and J by 7 bases.

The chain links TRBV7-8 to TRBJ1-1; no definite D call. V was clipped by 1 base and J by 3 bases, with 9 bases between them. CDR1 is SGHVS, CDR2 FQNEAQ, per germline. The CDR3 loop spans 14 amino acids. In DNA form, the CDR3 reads TGTGCCAGCAGCTTAGGGAGCGGGGACACTGAAGCTTTCTTT. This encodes CASSLGSGDTEAFF.

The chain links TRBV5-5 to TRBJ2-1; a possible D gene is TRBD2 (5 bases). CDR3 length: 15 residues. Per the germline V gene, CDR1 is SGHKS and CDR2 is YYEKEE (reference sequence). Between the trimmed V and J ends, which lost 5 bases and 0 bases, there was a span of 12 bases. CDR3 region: CASSQTGSSYNEQFF. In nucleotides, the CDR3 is TGTGCCAGCAGTCAGACTGGGAGCTCCTACAATGAGCAGTTCTTC.

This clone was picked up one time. DNA for the CDR3: TGTGCCAGCAGTGAAAGAGGCCCAGCGGGAGTTCGCAATGAGCAGTTCTTC. Translating it yields CASSERGPAGVRNEQFF. The chain carries TRBV2 and TRBJ2-1; TRBD2 aligns across 8 bases. The CDR3 is made up of 17 amino acids. Germline assignment: CDR1 SNHLY and CDR2 FYNNEI. The ends lost 2 bases at V and 6 bases at J; junction bases unmatched: 12.

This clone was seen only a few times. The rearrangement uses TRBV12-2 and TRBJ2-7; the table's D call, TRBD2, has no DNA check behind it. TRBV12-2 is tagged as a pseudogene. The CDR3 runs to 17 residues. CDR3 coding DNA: TGTGCAAGTCGCTCCTGGACAGGTCGGGGGGGGTTGTACGAGCAGTACTTC. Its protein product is CASRSWTGRGGLYEQYF.

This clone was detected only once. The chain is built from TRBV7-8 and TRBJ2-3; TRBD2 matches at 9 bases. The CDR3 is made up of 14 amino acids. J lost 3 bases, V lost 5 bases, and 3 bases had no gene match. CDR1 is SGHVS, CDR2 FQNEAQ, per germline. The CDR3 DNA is TGTGCCAGCAGCAGCGGGAGGAGGACAGATACGCAGTATTTT. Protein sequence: CASSSGRRTDTQYF. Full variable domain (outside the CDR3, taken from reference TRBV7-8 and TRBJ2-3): GAGVSQSPRYKVAKRGQDVALRCDPISGHVSLFWYQQALGQGPEFLTYFQNEAQLDKSGLPSDRFFAERPEGSVSTLKIQRTQQEDSAVYLCASSSGRRTDTQYFGPGTRLTVL.

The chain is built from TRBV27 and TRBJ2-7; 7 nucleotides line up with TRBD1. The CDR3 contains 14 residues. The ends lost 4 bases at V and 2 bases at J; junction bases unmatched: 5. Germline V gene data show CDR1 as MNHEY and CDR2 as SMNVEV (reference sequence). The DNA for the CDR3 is TGTGCCAGCAGTTCACGACAGGGAGCCTACGAGCAGTACTTC. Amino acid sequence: CASSSRQGAYEQYF.

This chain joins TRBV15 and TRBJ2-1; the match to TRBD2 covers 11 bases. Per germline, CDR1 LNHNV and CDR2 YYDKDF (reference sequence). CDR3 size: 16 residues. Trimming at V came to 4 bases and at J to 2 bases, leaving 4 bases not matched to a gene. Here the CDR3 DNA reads TGTGCCACCAGCACATTGACTAGCGGGGCCTACAATGAGCAGTTCTTC. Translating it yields CATSTLTSGAYNEQFF. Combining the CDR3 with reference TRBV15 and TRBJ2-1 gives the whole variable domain DAMVIQNPRYQVTQFGKPVTLSCSQTLNHNVMYWYQQKSSQAPKLLFHYYDKDFNNEADTPDNFQSRRPNTSFCFLDIRSPGLGDTAMYLCATSTLTSGAYNEQFFGPGTRLTVL.

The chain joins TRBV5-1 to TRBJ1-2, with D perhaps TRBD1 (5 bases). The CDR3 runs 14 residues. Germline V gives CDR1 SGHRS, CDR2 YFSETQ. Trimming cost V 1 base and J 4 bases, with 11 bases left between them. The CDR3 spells CASSLRGLCYGYTF. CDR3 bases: TGCGCCAGCAGCTTGAGGGGACTGTGCTATGGCTACACCTTC.

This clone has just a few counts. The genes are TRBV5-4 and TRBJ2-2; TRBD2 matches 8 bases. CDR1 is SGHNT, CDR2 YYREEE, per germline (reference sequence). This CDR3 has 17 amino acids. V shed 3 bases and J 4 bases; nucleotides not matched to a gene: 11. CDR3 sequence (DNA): TGTGCCAGCAGCTCGGGACAAGTCCTAGCGGGCACCGGGGAGCTGTTTTTT. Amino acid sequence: CASSSGQVLAGTGELFF.

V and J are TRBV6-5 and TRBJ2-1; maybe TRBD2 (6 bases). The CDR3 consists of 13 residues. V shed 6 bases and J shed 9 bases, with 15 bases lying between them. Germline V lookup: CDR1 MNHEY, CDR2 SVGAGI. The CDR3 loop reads CASRLAGEAEQFF. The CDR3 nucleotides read TGTGCCAGCAGACTAGCTGGGGAGGCTGAGCAGTTCTTC.

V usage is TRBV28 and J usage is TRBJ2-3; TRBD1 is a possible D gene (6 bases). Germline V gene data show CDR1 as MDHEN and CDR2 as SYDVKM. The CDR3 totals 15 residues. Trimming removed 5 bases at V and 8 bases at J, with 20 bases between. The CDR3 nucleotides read TGTGCCAGCAGTCCGATCCCTTCACAGGGACCTACGCAGTATTTT. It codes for CASSPIPSQGPTQYF.

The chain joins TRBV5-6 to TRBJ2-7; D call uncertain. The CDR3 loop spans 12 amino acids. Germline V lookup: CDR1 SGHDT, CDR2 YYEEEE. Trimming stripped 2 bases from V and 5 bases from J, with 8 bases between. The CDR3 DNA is TGTGCCAGCAGCTTTTGGGCCAACGAGCAGTACTTC. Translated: CASSFWANEQYF.

The CDR3: CATSGRLAGQDTQYF. Written as DNA, the CDR3 is TGTGCCACCAGCGGCCGACTAGCGGGACAAGATACGCAGTATTTT. V and J are TRBV15 and TRBJ2-3, with TRBD2 matching 11 bases. With 5 bases clipped from V and 5 bases from J, the junction kept 6 bases outside the gene matches. The CDR3 has 15 amino acids. Germline V CDR1 and CDR2: LNHNV, YYDKDF (reference sequence).

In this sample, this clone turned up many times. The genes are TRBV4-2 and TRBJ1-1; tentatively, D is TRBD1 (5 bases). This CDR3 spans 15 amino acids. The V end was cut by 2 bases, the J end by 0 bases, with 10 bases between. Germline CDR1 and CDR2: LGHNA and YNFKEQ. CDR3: CASSQQGGMNTEAFF. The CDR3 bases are TGTGCCAGCAGCCAACAGGGCGGGATGAACACTGAAGCTTTCTTT.

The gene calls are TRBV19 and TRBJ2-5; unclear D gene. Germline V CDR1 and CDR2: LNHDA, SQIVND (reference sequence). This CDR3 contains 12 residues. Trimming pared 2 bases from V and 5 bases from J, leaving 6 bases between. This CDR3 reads CASSISRETQYF. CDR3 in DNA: TGTGCCAGTAGTATATCTCGGGAGACCCAGTACTTC.

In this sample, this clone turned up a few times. This chain's CDR3 is CASRAGGASYEQYF. The CDR3 DNA reads as TGTGCCAGCAGGGCGGGAGGGGCTTCCTACGAGCAGTACTTC. The rearrangement joins TRBV28 to TRBJ2-7, with 9 bases that match TRBD2. The CDR3 length is 14 residues. Per the germline V gene, CDR1 is MDHEN and CDR2 is SYDVKM. With V trimmed by 6 bases and J by 1 base, 4 bases remained unmatched.

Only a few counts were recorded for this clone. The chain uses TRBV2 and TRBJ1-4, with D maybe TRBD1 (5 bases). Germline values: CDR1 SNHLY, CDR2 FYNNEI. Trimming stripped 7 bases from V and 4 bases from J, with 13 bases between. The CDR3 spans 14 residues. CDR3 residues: CASTRQTFNEKLFF. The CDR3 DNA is TGTGCCAGCACCAGACAGACATTTAATGAAAAACTGTTTTTT. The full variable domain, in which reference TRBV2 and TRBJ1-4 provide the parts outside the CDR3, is EPEVTQTPSHQVTQMGQEVILRCVPISNHLYFYWYRQILGQKVEFLVSFYNNEISEKSEIFDDQFSVERPDGSNFTLKIRSTKLEDSAMYFCASTRQTFNEKLFFGSGTQLSVL.

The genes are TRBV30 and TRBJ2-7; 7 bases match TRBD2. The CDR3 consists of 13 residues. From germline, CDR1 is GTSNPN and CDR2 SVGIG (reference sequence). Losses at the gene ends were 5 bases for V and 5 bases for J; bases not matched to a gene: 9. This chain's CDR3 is CAWGAGELHEQYF. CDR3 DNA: TGTGCCTGGGGGGCGGGAGAATTACACGAGCAGTACTTC.

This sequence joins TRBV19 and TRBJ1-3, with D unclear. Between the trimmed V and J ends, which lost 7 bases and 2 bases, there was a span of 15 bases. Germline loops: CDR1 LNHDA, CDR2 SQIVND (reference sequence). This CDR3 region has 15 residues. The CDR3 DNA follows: TGTGCCAGTAAATTTGAATCGGGTGCTGGAAACACCATATATTTT. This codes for CASKFESGAGNTIYF.

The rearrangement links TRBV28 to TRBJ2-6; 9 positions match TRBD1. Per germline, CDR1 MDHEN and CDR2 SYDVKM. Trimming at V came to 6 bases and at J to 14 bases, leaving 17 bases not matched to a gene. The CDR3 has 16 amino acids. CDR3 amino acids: CASSSLSGTGPTLLTF. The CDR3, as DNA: TGTGCCAGCAGCTCCTTATCCGGGACAGGGCCCACCCTCCTGACTTTC.

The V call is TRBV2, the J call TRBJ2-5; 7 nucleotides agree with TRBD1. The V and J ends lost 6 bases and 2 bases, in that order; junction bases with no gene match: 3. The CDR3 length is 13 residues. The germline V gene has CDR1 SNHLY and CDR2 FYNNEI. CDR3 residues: CASRGDRQETQYF. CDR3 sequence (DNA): TGTGCCAGCAGAGGGGACAGACAAGAGACCCAGTACTTC.

CDR3 amino acids: CASSPGGANEQFF. The CDR3 nucleotides read TGCGCCAGCAGCCCCGGAGGGGCCAATGAGCAGTTCTTC. The V gene is TRBV5-1, the J gene TRBJ2-1, with a weak D call TRBD2 (6 bases). V was trimmed by 4 bases and J by 6 bases, leaving 11 bases between them. The CDR3 consists of 13 residues. From germline, CDR1 is SGHRS and CDR2 YFSETQ.